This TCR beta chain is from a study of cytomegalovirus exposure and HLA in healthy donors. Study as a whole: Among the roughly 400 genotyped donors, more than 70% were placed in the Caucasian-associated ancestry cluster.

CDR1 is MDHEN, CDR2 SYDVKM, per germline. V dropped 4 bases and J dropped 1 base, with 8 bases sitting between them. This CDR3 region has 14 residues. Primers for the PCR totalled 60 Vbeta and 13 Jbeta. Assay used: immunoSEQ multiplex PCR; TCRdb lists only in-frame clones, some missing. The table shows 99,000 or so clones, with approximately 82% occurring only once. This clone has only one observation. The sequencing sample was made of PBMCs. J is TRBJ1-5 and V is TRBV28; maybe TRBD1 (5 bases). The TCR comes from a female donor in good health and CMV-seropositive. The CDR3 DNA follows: TGTGCCAGCAGTTCGGGGGGGAGCAATCAGCCCCAGCATTTT. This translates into CASSSGGSNQPQHF.